This T cell receptor (beta chain) came from a study of OX40 agonist ivuxolimab in advanced cancers. Produced via immunoSEQ multiplex PCR; TCRdb's table is partial and in-frame only. The sample lists some 97,000 clones; 90% were seen once. With 6 bases clipped from V and 6 bases from J, the junction kept 10 bases outside the gene matches. The CDR3 is 15 amino acids. Germline CDR1 is ENHRY and CDR2 is SYGVKD. This receptor was obtained from an adult with an advanced solid tumor such as melanoma, head and neck, liver or kidney cancer. The rearrangement links TRBV10-3 to TRBJ2-1; 8 bases match TRBD2. Sequencing was performed on CD4+ or CD8+ T cells sorted from blood, taken in a trial of the OX40 agonist ivuxolimab. The CDR3 DNA follows: TGTGCCATCAGCCCGGGGACTAGGGGGGTCAATGAGCAGTTCTTC. This codes for CAISPGTRGVNEQFF.